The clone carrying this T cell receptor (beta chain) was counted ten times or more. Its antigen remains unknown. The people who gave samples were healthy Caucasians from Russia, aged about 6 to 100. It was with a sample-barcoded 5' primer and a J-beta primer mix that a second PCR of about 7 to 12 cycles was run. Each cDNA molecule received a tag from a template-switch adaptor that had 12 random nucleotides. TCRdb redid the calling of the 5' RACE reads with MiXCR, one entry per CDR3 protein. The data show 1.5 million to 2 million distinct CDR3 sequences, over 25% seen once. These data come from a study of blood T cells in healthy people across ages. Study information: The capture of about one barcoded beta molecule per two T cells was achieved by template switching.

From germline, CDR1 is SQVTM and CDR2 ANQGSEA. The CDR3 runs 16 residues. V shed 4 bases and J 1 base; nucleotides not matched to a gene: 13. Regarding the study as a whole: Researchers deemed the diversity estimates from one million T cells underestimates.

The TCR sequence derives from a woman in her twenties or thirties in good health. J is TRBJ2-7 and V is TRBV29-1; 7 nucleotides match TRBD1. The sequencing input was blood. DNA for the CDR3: TGCAGCGTTGGTGCTCCGCGGACAGGCAGTTCCTACGAGCAGTACTTC. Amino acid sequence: CSVGAPRTGSSYEQYF.